A single sample is the source of the 7 T cell receptor beta chains below, sequenced in a study of cytomegalovirus exposure and HLA in healthy donors. TCRdb keeps only in-frame clones here, not all; method: immunoSEQ multiplex PCR. The data hold 150,000 to 250,000 clones, with 80% to 85% observed a single time. Input material: PBMCs. The receptor set was obtained from a woman aged 25 to 45 in good health and CMV-seronegative.

The gene calls are TRBV30 and TRBJ2-2; TRBD1 is a possible D gene (6 bases). The CDR3 loop spans 13 amino acids. The V gene's germline CDR1 is GTSNPN and CDR2 SVGIG (reference sequence). V dropped 7 bases and J dropped 4 bases, with 13 bases sitting between them. CDR3 loop: CAYPGQPTGELFF. As DNA, the CDR3 is TGTGCCTACCCGGGACAACCCACCGGGGAGCTGTTTTTT.

The chain carries TRBV6-5 and TRBJ1-6; unclear D gene. The CDR3 runs 16 residues. With 2 bases removed from V and 0 bases from J, the gap between germline ends came to 8 bases. CDR1 and CDR2 (germline): MNHEY, SVGAGI. This chain's CDR3 is CASSYAGSSYNSPLHF. The CDR3 DNA follows: TGTGCCAGCAGTTACGCAGGCAGCTCCTATAATTCACCCCTCCACTTT.

This rearrangement joins TRBV5-1 to TRBJ2-1, with a possible D match to TRBD2 (5 bases). This CDR3 region has 16 residues. Germline V gene sequence: CDR1 SGHRS, CDR2 YFSETQ. V lost 0 bases and J lost 1, with 11 bases in between. Written as DNA, the CDR3 is TGCGCCAGCAGCTTGGATGGAGGCGGGTCCTACAATGAGCAGTTCTTC. Amino acids: CASSLDGGGSYNEQFF.

The genes are TRBV27 and TRBJ2-2, with D possibly matching TRBD1 (6 bases). The germline V gene has CDR1 MNHEY and CDR2 SMNVEV (reference sequence). This CDR3 has 15 amino acids. With 5 bases removed from V and 4 bases from J, the gap between germline ends came to 14 bases. The CDR3 DNA sequence: TGTGCCAGCAGTCTGGACAGATTATCCACCGGGGAGCTGTTTTTT. Translated, it gives CASSLDRLSTGELFF.

This chain links TRBV9 with TRBJ2-1; TRBD2 aligns across 9 bases. There are 14 residues in the CDR3. Germline assignment: CDR1 SGDLS and CDR2 YYNGEE. With 7 bases clipped from V and 5 bases from J, the junction kept 7 bases outside the gene matches. CDR3 coding DNA: TGTGCCAGCCAAGAGCGGACTAGCGACAATGAGCAGTTCTTC. It specifies CASQERTSDNEQFF.

The chain combines TRBV25-1 with TRBJ2-3; unclear D gene. The V and J ends lost 8 bases and 0 bases respectively, with 9 bases between them. The CDR3 has 13 residues. Germline CDR1 is MGHDK and CDR2 is SYGVNS. CDR3 bases: TGTGCCAGCGCAGCGCGGAGCACAGATACGCAGTATTTT. Translation: CASAARSTDTQYF.

The chain recombines TRBV5-1 with TRBJ2-3; a weak D match, TRBD2 (7 bases). V gave up 4 bases and J gave up 4 bases, with 16 bases separating them. The CDR3 sequence is 15 residues long. Per germline, CDR1 SGHRS and CDR2 YFSETQ. The CDR3 sequence is CASSLSGGQPDTQYF. CDR3 bases: TGCGCCAGCAGCCTGTCCGGGGGGCAACCAGATACGCAGTATTTT.